This T cell receptor (beta chain) derives from a study of T cells expressing NK-cell markers. About the research overall: HCMV seropositivity characterized most of the eight sequenced donors, and seronegativity one.

Germline CDR1 reads SEHNR; CDR2 reads FQNEAQ (reference sequence). CDR3 length equals 15 residues. TCRdb reprocessed the 5' RACE reads, with one entry per CDR3 protein and no DNA. This sample's clone table lists about 150,000 distinct CDR3 sequences. This chain joins TRBV7-9 and TRBJ1-1; TCRdb names TRBD1, which stays unverified in the absence of DNA. The sequenced sample consisted of blood T cells: a sorted CD56 or NKG2C T cell subset, CD4+ or CD8+ T cells, or bulk PBMC T cells (not recorded which). This receptor was taken from a woman in her fifties or sixties in good health. This CDR3 is CASSSSIQGITEAFF. The full variable domain, completed using reference TRBV7-9 and TRBJ1-1, is DTGVSQNPRHKITKRGQNVTFRCDPISEHNRLYWYRQTLGQGPEFLTYFQNEAQLEKSRLLSDRFSAERPKGSFSTLEIQRTEQGDSAMYLCASSSSIQGITEAFFGQGTRLTVV.